The entry below describes one TCR beta chain. As yet, its antigen is unknown. Using immunoSEQ multiplex PCR, the repertoire was profiled, and TCRdb retains in-frame clones only, with some absent. Here the sample spans about 5,600 clones, 50% to 70% being singletons. The CDR3 sequence is 14 residues long. CDR1 is SGHDN and CDR2 is FVKESK in the germline V gene. V lost 1 base to trimming and J lost 3 bases, with 10 bases between them. The data stem from a study of CD8 T cell repertoires and HIV-1 epitope variants. Turning to the study itself: Each of Twenty-five Gag and Nef epitope peptides stimulated a separate culture.

This TCR derives from a male donor with HIV. The rearrangement uses TRBV14 and TRBJ2-7, with D tentatively TRBD2 (6 bases). Material for sequencing was cultured CD8+ T cells derived from PBMCs. CDR3 amino acids: CASSQAMEGYEQYF. The CDR3, as DNA: TGTGCCAGCAGCCAAGCTATGGAGGGCTACGAGCAGTACTTC.